Shown below are 21 T cell receptor beta chains from a single sample sequenced in a study of early T cells in non-severe SARS-CoV-2 infection. TCRdb used MiXCR to reprocess the 5' RACE reads, holding one entry per CDR3 protein. The data contain about 98,000 distinct CDR3 sequences, roughly 11% of them seen just once; the ten biggest clones take up roughly 5%. Material for sequencing was whole blood. The receptors originated from an adult who was a healthcare worker with PCR-confirmed SARS-CoV-2 infection or an uninfected control (not recorded which).

This clonotype was counted many times. The rearrangement links TRBV7-2 to TRBJ2-7; TRBD1 aligns across 7 bases. Germline V gives CDR1 SGHTA, CDR2 FQGNSA. J was trimmed by 0 bases and V by 1 base; bases with no gene match: 3. The CDR3 consists of 15 residues. CDR3: CASSLVPGGSYEQYF. The CDR3, as DNA: TGTGCCAGCAGCTTAGTCCCAGGGGGCTCCTACGAGCAGTACTTC. Combining the CDR3 with reference TRBV7-2 and TRBJ2-7 gives the whole variable domain GAGVSQSPSNKVTEKGKDVELRCDPISGHTALYWYRQSLGQGLEFLIYFQGNSAPDKSGLPSDRFSAERTGGSVSTLTIQRTQQEDSAVYLCASSLVPGGSYEQYFGPGTRLTVT.

This clonotype has ten or more counts. This chain links TRBV30 with TRBJ1-3; D gene uncertain. The CDR3 length is 16 residues. Germline CDR1 is GTSNPN and CDR2 is SVGIG (reference sequence). V was cut by 0 bases and J by 5 bases, with 17 bases left in between. The chain's CDR3 is CAWSVELPSRRNTIYF. In DNA, the CDR3 is TGTGCCTGGAGTGTAGAACTCCCGAGCCGTAGAAACACCATATATTTT. Full variable domain (rest looked up from reference TRBV30 and TRBJ1-3): SQTIHQWPATLVQPVGSPLSLECTVEGTSNPNLYWYRQAAGRGLQLLFYSVGIGQISSEVPQNLSASRPQDRQFILSSKKLLLSDSGFYLCAWSVELPSRRNTIYFGEGSWLTVV.

This clonotype was observed at least ten times. The chain combines TRBV7-9 with TRBJ2-5; 12 bases align to TRBD2. Losses at the gene ends were 6 bases for V and 2 bases for J; bases not matched to a gene: 7. The CDR3 length is 16 residues. The germline V gene has CDR1 SEHNR and CDR2 FQNEAQ (reference sequence). The CDR3 coding sequence is TGTGCCAGCAGTTTTCCTAGCGGGGGGGTTCAAGAGACCCAGTACTTC. Protein: CASSFPSGGVQETQYF.

The chain combines TRBV5-1 with TRBJ1-1; TRBD1 matches 9 bases. The CDR3 consists of 14 residues. Germline V CDR1 and CDR2: SGHRS, YFSETQ. J was trimmed by 5 bases and V by 2 bases; bases with no gene match: 4. For the CDR3, the DNA is TGCGCCAGCAGCTTAACAGGGGGCGTTACTGAAGCTTTCTTT. Its translation is CASSLTGGVTEAFF. Supplemented by reference TRBV5-1 and TRBJ1-1, the full variable domain reads KAGVTQTPRYLIKTRGQQVTLSCSPISGHRSVSWYQQTPGQGLQFLFEYFSETQRNKGNFPGRFSGRQFSNSRSEMNVSTLELGDSALYLCASSLTGGVTEAFFGQGTRLTVV.

This chain uses TRBV9 with TRBJ1-1, with D unclear. The CDR3 is 13 amino acids. V lost 0 bases to trimming and J lost 5 bases, with 8 bases between them. Per the germline V gene, CDR1 is SGDLS and CDR2 is YYNGEE. CDR3 protein: CASSVGGRTEAFF. The CDR3, as DNA: TGTGCCAGCAGCGTAGGGGGAAGGACTGAAGCTTTCTTT.

This clonotype was detected ten times or more. This sequence joins TRBV7-2 and TRBJ1-4; TRBD1 is a possible D gene (5 bases). CDR3 length equals 14 residues. The germline CDR1 and CDR2 sequences are SGHTA and FQGNSA. V lost 5 bases and J 8 bases, leaving 15 bases between the germline ends. The DNA of the CDR3 is TGTGCCAGCAGCCAGACCAGGGAGCGGGAAAAACTGTTTTTT. Translation: CASSQTREREKLFF.

The chain employs TRBV20-1 and TRBJ1-1; no clear D gene. Trimming cost V 6 bases and J 5 bases, with 16 bases left between them. CDR1 DFQATT and CDR2 SNEGSKA come from the germline V gene (reference sequence). The CDR3 is made up of 13 amino acids. Here the CDR3 DNA reads TGCAGTGCCCGGAGTGGGTCGCGGACTGAAGCTTTCTTT. Translation gives CSARSGSRTEAFF.

In its sample, this clonotype was seen a few times. This chain connects TRBV21-1 to TRBJ1-1. TRBV21-1 is a pseudogene. The CDR3 consists of 13 residues. The CDR3 here is CASRRIFSTEAFF. In DNA, the CDR3 is TGTGCCAGCAGACGGATCTTCTCCACTGAAGCTTTCTTT.

This clonotype was found many times. CDR3: CATSDPTGLGDTQYF. The DNA for the CDR3 is TGTGCCACCAGTGATCCCACAGGGCTGGGAGATACGCAGTATTTT. J is TRBJ2-3 and V is TRBV24-1; maybe TRBD1 (6 bases). The CDR3 is made up of 15 amino acids. Germline values: CDR1 KGHDR, CDR2 SFDVKD. The ends were cut back, 3 bases at V and 5 bases at J, with 14 bases in the middle.

V usage is TRBV7-9 and J usage is TRBJ1-2; 7 nucleotides agree with TRBD1. CDR1 SEHNR and CDR2 FQNEAQ come from the germline V gene (reference sequence). Losses at the gene ends were 7 bases for V and 1 base for J; bases not matched to a gene: 6. This CDR3 is built from 14 residues. CDR3 coding DNA: TGTGCCAGCACCCAAACAGGGGTTAACTATGGCTACACCTTC. Translation: CASTQTGVNYGYTF.

The chain combines TRBV6-5 with TRBJ1-5; D unclear. There are 14 residues in the CDR3. CDR1 MNHEY and CDR2 SVGAGI come from the germline V gene. V lost 0 bases, J lost 9 bases, and 12 bases lay in between. CDR3 amino acids: CASSYSQFGGPQHF. In nucleotides, the CDR3 is TGTGCCAGCAGTTACTCACAGTTCGGAGGGCCCCAGCATTTT.

Only a few counts were recorded for this clonotype. The chain links TRBV11-3 to TRBJ2-3, with a weak D call TRBD2 (5 bases). Germline assignment: CDR1 SGHNT and CDR2 YENEEA. This CDR3 is built from 14 residues. V lost 2 bases and J 2 bases, leaving 8 bases between the germline ends. DNA of the CDR3: TGTGCCAGCAGCTTATCGGGAACCACAGATACGCAGTATTTT. This gives the protein CASSLSGTTDTQYF.

This chain uses TRBV14 with TRBJ1-1, with D unresolved. This CDR3 is built from 13 residues. Trimming took off 3 bases at V and 3 bases at J, with 8 bases between the two ends. Germline CDR1 is SGHDN and CDR2 is FVKESK. The CDR3 DNA is TGTGCCAGCAGCCAGGTCGGGTACACTGAAGCTTTCTTT. Its translation is CASSQVGYTEAFF.

This clonotype was counted between two and nine times. The J gene is TRBJ1-6, the V gene TRBV10-2, with 11 bases matching TRBD1. The CDR3 consists of 14 residues. In germline, CDR1 is WSHSY, CDR2 SAAADI. V gave up 8 bases and J gave up 7 bases; unmatched junction bases: 4. CDR3: CASAGTGGNSPLHF. CDR3 DNA sequence: TGCGCCAGCGCCGGGACAGGGGGGAATTCACCCCTCCACTTT.

In this sample, this clonotype turned up many times. V is TRBV29-1 and J is TRBJ2-7; 9 nucleotides match TRBD2. The CDR3 runs 17 residues. CDR1 is SQVTM, CDR2 ANQGSEA, per germline. V shed 6 bases and J 6 bases; nucleotides not matched to a gene: 21. The CDR3 protein is CSVGLMVAGALRREQYF. In DNA, the CDR3 is TGCAGCGTGGGACTGATGGTAGCGGGGGCCCTTCGGCGCGAGCAGTACTTC.

The table lists this clonotype with a few counts. The chain has TRBV20-1 and TRBJ1-5; a weak D match, TRBD1 (5 bases). V gave up 1 base and J gave up 4 bases, with 5 bases separating them. The CDR3 loop spans 12 amino acids. Germline loops: CDR1 DFQATT, CDR2 SNEGSKA (reference sequence). Written as DNA, the CDR3 is TGCAGTGCTAGAGGGACAAATCAGCCCCAGCATTTT. This translates into CSARGTNQPQHF.

The sample holds a few counts of this clonotype. The chain has TRBV9 and TRBJ1-1; D may be TRBD1 (5 bases). V lost 5 bases, J lost 0 bases, and 11 bases lay in between. Germline CDR1 reads SGDLS; CDR2 reads YYNGEE. CDR3 length equals 14 residues. CDR3 in DNA: TGTGCCAGCAGTCAGGGACGTGTGAACACTGAAGCTTTCTTT. It codes for CASSQGRVNTEAFF.

The chain combines TRBV28 with TRBJ1-1; the match to TRBD1 covers 8 bases. The ends lost 6 bases at V and 5 bases at J; junction bases unmatched: 5. Germline V gene sequence: CDR1 MDHEN, CDR2 SYDVKM. There are 13 residues in the CDR3. CDR3 sequence (DNA): TGTGCCAGCAGGTCAGGGGGCCTAACTGAAGCTTTCTTT. Its translation: CASRSGGLTEAFF. Drawing the rest from reference TRBV28 and TRBJ1-1, the complete variable domain is DVKVTQSSRYLVKRTGEKVFLECVQDMDHENMFWYRQDPGLGLRLIYFSYDVKMKEKGDIPEGYSVSREKKERFSLILESASTNQTSMYLCASRSGGLTEAFFGQGTRLTVV.

This clonotype occurred a few times. Here the CDR3 reads CASSTGTANQPQHF. The CDR3, as DNA: TGTGCCAGCAGCACAGGAACGGCGAATCAGCCCCAGCATTTT. The chain has TRBV9 and TRBJ1-5; D may be TRBD1 (5 bases). The germline gives CDR1 SGDLS, CDR2 YYNGEE. This CDR3 has 14 amino acids. V shed 4 bases and J shed 4 bases, with 12 bases lying between them.

In this sample, this clonotype turned up a few times. This chain links TRBV18 with TRBJ2-7, with unresolved D. From germline, CDR1 is KGHSH and CDR2 LQKENI. This CDR3 has 17 residues. V shed 2 bases and J shed 0 bases, with 17 bases lying between them. CDR3 nucleotide sequence: TGTGCCAGCTCACCATTAGGGATCGATGGGTCCTCCTACGAGCAGTACTTC. Amino acids: CASSPLGIDGSSYEQYF.

Ten or more counts support this clonotype. The rearrangement uses TRBV12-5 and TRBJ2-1; D is ambiguous. From germline, CDR1 is LGHNT and CDR2 FRNRAP. The CDR3 sequence is 12 residues long. The V and J ends lost 6 bases and 7 bases respectively, with 10 bases between them. For the CDR3, the DNA is TGTGCTAGTGGCGCGCGGTGGAATGAGCAGTTCTTC. Translation gives CASGARWNEQFF. Full variable domain (rest looked up from reference TRBV12-5 and TRBJ2-1): DARVTQTPRHKVTEMGQEVTMRCQPILGHNTVFWYRQTMMQGLELLAYFRNRAPLDDSGMPKDRFSAEMPDATLATLKIQPSEPRDSAVYFCASGARWNEQFFGPGTRLTVL.